This T cell receptor beta chain came from a study of blood T cells in healthy people across ages. Looking at the study overall: T cells yielded about one barcoded beta molecule per two cells through template switching.

Primed by a sample-barcoded 5' primer and a J-beta primer mix, a second PCR proceeded for about 6 to 11 cycles. A single record per CDR3 protein comes from TCRdb applying MiXCR to the 5' RACE reads. The sample comprises 850,000 to 950,000 distinct CDR3 sequences, 29% of which are singletons, and roughly a sixth rests with the top ten. This clonotype appeared many times. The target antigen is unknown. Whole-study findings and limits: Changes seen in expanded clonotypes were possibly confounded by donor CMV status left unknown. Naive T cell percentage showed a strong correlation with the diversity of TCR beta.

The germline V gene encodes CDR1 MNHEY and CDR2 SMNVEV (reference sequence). V trimming: 5 bases; J trimming: 9 bases; junction bases outside the gene matches: 11. This CDR3 has 15 residues. V and J are TRBV27 and TRBJ1-5, with TRBD1 matching over 9 bases. The clonotype originates from a woman of 80 years or more in good health. Material: blood. The CDR3 loop is CASSPRPTGGTPQHF. CDR3 bases: TGTGCCAGCAGTCCGCGCCCAACAGGGGGCACGCCCCAGCATTTT.